The source of this T cell receptor (beta chain) is a study of T cell repertoires in cytomegalovirus infection. The overall study: Indications came from public TCR beta signatures; they pointed to CMV infection and to a matching HLA type. Broader study findings: HLA-C-restricted, CMV-specific TCR beta clonotypes were dominant ex vivo. Summed frequency of public TCR beta families distinguished CMV carriers with the relevant HLA.

The CDR3 is 15 amino acids. Deletions cut 2 bases from V and 0 bases from J, with 10 bases between. Per germline, CDR1 SGHVS and CDR2 FQNEAQ. TCRdb called the reads again in MiXCR, with one record for every CDR3 protein. The sample lists roughly 81,000 distinct CDR3 sequences; roughly 3.7% were seen once. This clonotype came up many times. Its antigen is unknown. The receptor was derived from a human donor in good health (CMV status not recorded). Some clones in this sample may be carry-over from other donors' samples. Sequencing was performed on PBMCs. The rearrangement uses TRBV7-8 and TRBJ1-2; D call uncertain. CDR3 bases: TGTGCCAGCAGCTTACGCGACGGTACTAACTATGGCTACACCTTC. Translating gives CASSLRDGTNYGYTF.